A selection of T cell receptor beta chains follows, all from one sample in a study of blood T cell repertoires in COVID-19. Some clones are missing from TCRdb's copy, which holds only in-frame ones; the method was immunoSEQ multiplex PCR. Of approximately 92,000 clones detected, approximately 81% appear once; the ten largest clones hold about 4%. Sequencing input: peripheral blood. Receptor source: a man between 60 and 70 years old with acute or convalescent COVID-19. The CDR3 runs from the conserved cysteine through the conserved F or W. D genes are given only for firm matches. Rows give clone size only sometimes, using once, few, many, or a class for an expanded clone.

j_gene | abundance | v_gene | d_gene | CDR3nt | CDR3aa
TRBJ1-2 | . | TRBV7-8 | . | TGTGCCAGCAGCTCTACCGCCCCGAGGGGGGGCTATGGCTACACCTTC | CASSSTAPRGGYGYTF
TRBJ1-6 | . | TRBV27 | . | TGTGCCAGCAGTTTTCAAAATTCACCCCTCCACTTT | CASSFQNSPLHF
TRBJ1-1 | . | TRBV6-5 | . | TGTGCCAGCAGTTCCTATGAACAGGGGAACACTGAAGCTTTCTTT | CASSSYEQGNTEAFF
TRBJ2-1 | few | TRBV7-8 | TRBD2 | TGTGCCAGCAGCCCCAGGGTAGCGGGAGGGCCTATATCCCTTTACAATGAGCAGTTCTTC | CASSPRVAGGPISLYNEQFF
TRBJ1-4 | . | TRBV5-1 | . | TGCGCCAGCAGCTACATGCGGGGGAATGGTGAAAAACTGTTTTTT | CASSYMRGNGEKLFF
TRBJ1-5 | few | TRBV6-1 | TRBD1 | TGTGCCAGCAGTGACCCACAGGGGGCTGGCAATCAGCCCCAGCATTTT | CASSDPQGAGNQPQHF
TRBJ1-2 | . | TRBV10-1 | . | TGCGCCAGCAGTGATAACAGAAACTATGGCTACACCTTC | CASSDNRNYGYTF
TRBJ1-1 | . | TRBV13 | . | TGTGCCAGCAGCCAAGGACTAGGGGCTTTCTTT | CASSQGLGAFF
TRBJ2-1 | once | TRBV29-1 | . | TGCAGCGTTGATGACCCGAGGAGCTCCTACAATGAGCAGTTCTTC | CSVDDPRSSYNEQFF
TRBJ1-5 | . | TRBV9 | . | TGTGCCAGCAGCCTCGACTCAGTTCGGCAGCCCCAGCATTTT | CASSLDSVRQPQHF
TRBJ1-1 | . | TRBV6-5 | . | TGTGCCAGCAGTTACCCGGGTGACACTGAAGCTTTCTTT | CASSYPGDTEAFF
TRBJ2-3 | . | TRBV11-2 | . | TGTGCCAGCAGCTTAAGGGGACTCACCACAGATACGCAGTATTTT | CASSLRGLTTDTQYF
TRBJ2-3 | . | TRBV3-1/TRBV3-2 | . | TGTGCCAGCAGCCGGTCGGCGGGGGCCCAAGGTACGCAGTATTTT | CASSRSAGAQGTQYF
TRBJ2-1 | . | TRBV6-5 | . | TGTGCCAGTAGGAGGCCAACGGGTAACAATGAGCAGTTCTTC | CASRRPTGNNEQFF
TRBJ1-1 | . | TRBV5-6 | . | TGTGCCAGCAGCTTGGCAGGATGGAACACTGAAGCTTTCTTT | CASSLAGWNTEAFF
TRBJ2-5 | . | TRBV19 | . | TGTGCCAGTAGTGGTCAGACTAAAGAGACCCAGTACTTC | CASSGQTKETQYF
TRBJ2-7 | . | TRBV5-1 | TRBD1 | TGCGCCAGCGGGACAGGGAATACGGGCGAGCAGTACTTC | CASGTGNTGEQYF